This record covers a single T cell receptor (beta chain). The data were obtained in a study of shared T cell receptors in the human thymus. CDR1 MDHEN and CDR2 SYDVKM come from the germline V gene. J lost 0 bases, V lost 5 bases, and 8 bases had no gene match. This CDR3 is 16 amino acids long. TCRdb's copy holds only in-frame clones and misses some; the assay was immunoSEQ multiplex PCR. Found here are about 710,000 clones, 80% to 90% of them singletons; the top ten hold about 0.0094%. Another study also made use of these data, one on human thymus T cells. That work contributes: Corrective heart surgery yielded the resections from which the thymus tissue came. Gene usage (both V and J) appeared biased in thymic and blood repertoires. In unrelated individuals, thymic repertoires overlapped highly, according to related research.

The sequencing input was thymocytes. The chain has TRBV28 and TRBJ1-2, with 8 bases matching TRBD1. This receptor was identified in a boy less than two years old with a congenital heart defect. CDR3 DNA sequence: TGTGCCAGCAGTCCATGGGACAGGATAGCTAACTATGGCTACACCTTC. Translated: CASSPWDRIANYGYTF.